This T cell receptor (beta chain) was retrieved from a study of Ad26.COV2.S vaccination and SARS-CoV-2 variants. General study points: Those who received vaccine or placebo ended up with similar non-spike TCR breadth.

The germline CDR1 and CDR2 sequences are MNHEY and SMNVEV (reference sequence). This CDR3 region has 18 residues. The J segment lost 6 bases and the V segment lost 6 bases, leaving 14 bases of the junction unmatched. Worth noting for this clone: Its target is unknown.

Treatment meaning: around 19 received Ad26.COV2.S at low or high dose, single or two shots; five or six received placebo; per-sample allocation not given. It was on day 63 after the first vaccine or placebo injection that samples were taken. Repertoires were generated with immunoSEQ multiplex PCR, while TCRdb's copy carries only in-frame clones and drops some. This table holds more than 300,000 clones, roughly 90% found once. The material sequenced was peripheral blood, taken in a trial of Ad26.COV2.S vaccine versus placebo. The chain employs TRBV27 and TRBJ1-6, with TRBD1 matching 10 bases. The origin of this receptor is a person aged 18-60 years who received the Ad26.COV2.S COVID-19 vaccine or a placebo. The CDR3 sequence is CASSPTRTGGKGNSPLHF. The CDR3, as DNA: TGTGCCAGCAGCCCTACTAGGACAGGGGGTAAGGGTAATTCACCCCTCCACTTT.